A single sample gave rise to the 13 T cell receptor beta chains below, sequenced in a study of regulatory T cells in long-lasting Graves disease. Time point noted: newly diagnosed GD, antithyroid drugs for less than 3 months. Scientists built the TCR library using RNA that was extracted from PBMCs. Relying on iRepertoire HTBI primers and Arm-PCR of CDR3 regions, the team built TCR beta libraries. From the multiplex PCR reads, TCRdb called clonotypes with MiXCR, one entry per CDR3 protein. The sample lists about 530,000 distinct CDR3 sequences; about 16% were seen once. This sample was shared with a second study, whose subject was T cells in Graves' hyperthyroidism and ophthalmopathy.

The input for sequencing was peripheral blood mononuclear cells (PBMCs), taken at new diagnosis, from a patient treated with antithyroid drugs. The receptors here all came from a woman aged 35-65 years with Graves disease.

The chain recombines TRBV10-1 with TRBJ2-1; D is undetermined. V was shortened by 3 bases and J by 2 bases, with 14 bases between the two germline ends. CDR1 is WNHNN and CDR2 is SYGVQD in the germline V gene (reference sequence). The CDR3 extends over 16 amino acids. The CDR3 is CASSDNKGPTYNEQFF. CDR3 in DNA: TGCGCCAGCAGTGATAATAAGGGTCCAACCTACAATGAGCAGTTCTTC.

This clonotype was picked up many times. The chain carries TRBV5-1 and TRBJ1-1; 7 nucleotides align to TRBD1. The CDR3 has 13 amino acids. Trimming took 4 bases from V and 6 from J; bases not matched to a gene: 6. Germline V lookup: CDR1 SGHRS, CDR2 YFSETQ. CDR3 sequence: CASSTGQEAEAFF. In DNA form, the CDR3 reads TGCGCCAGCAGCACCGGACAGGAGGCTGAAGCTTTCTTT.

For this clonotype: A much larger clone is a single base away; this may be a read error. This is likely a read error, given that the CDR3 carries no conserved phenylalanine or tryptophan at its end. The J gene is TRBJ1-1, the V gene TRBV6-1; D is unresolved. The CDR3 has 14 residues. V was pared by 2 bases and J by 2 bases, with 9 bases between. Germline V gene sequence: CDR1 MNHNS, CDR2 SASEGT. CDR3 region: CASSEFGKNTEAFL. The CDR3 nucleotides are TGTGCCAGCAGTGAATTTGGGAAAAACACTGAAGCTTTCCTT.

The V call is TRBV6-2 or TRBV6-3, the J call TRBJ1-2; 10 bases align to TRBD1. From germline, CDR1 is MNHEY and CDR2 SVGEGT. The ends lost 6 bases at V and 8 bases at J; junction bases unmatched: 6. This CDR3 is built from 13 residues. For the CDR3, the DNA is TGTGCCAGCAGCCCGACAGGGGGCAGGGGCTACACCTTC. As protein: CASSPTGGRGYTF.

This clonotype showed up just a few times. The CDR3 bases are TGTGCCAGCAGCCCTGCTGGACAGACCTACGAGCAGTACTTC. Its protein product is CASSPAGQTYEQYF. The genes are TRBV4-2 and TRBJ2-7, with a weak D call TRBD1 (6 bases). The CDR3 is 14 amino acids. V was clipped by 4 bases and J by 2 bases, with 12 bases between them. Per germline, CDR1 LGHNA and CDR2 YNFKEQ.

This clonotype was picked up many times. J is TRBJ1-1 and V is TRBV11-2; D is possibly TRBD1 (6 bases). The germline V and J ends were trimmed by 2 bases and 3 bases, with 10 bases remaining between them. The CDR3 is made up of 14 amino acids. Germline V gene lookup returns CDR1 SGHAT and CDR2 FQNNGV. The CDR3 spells CASSLYRADTEAFF. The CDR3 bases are TGTGCCAGCAGCTTATACAGGGCCGACACTGAAGCTTTCTTT. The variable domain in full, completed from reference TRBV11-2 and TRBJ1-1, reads EAGVAQSPRYKIIEKRQSVAFWCNPISGHATLYWYQQILGQGPKLLIQFQNNGVVDDSQLPKDRFSAERLKGVDSTLKIQPAKLEDSAVYLCASSLYRADTEAFFGQGTRLTVV.

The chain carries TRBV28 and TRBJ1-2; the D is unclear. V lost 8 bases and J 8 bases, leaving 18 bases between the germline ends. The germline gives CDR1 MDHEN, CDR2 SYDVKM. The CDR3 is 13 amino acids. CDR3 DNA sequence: TGTGCCAGCCACCATCCCAGTGAAATCGGCTACACCTTC. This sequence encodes CASHHPSEIGYTF.

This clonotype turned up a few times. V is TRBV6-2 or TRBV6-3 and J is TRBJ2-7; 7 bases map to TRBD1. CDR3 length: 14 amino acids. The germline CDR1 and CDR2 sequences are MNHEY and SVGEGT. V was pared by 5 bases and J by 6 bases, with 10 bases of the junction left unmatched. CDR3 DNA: TGTGCCAGCAGTGTGGGACAGCCCTTCGGCGAGCAGTACTTC. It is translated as CASSVGQPFGEQYF.

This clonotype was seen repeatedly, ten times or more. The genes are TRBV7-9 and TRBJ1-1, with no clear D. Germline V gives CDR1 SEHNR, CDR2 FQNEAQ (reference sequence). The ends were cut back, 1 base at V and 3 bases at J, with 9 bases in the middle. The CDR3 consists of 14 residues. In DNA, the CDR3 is TGTGCCAGCAGCTTAGAGGACGGCCACACTGAAGCTTTCTTT. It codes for CASSLEDGHTEAFF. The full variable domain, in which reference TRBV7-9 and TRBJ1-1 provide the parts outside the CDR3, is DTGVSQNPRHKITKRGQNVTFRCDPISEHNRLYWYRQTLGQGPEFLTYFQNEAQLEKSRLLSDRFSAERPKGSFSTLEIQRTEQGDSAMYLCASSLEDGHTEAFFGQGTRLTVV.

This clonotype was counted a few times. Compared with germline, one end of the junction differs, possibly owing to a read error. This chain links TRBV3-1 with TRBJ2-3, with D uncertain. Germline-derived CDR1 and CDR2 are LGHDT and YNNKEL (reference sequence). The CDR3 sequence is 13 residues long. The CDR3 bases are TGTGCCAGCGGCCAAGATTTTACAGATACGCAGTATTTT. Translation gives CASGQDFTDTQYF.

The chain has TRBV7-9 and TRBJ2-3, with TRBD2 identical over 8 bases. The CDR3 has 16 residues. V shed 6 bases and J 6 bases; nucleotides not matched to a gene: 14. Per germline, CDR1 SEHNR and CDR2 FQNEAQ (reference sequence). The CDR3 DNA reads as TGTGCCAGCAGGCTAGGCTCGGGGGGGCCACAGGATACGCAGTATTTT. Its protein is CASRLGSGGPQDTQYF.

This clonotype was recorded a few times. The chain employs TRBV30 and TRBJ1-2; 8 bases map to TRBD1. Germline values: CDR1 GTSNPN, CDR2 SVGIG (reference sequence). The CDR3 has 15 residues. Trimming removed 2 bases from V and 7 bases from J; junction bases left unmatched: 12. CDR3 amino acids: CAWSFSDRAGTGYTF. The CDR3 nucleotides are TGTGCCTGGAGTTTTTCGGACAGGGCCGGTACTGGCTACACCTTC.

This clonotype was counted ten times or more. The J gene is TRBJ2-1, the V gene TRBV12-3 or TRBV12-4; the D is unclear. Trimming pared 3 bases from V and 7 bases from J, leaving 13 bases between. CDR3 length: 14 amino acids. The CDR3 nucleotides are TGTGCCAGCAGTTTCGCGACTGTGAATAATGAGCAGTTCTTC. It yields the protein CASSFATVNNEQFF.